Shown below are 21 T cell receptor beta chains from a single sample sequenced in a study of T-cell reconstitution after alpha-beta-depleted transplantation in children. Construction of the TCRbeta library involved unique molecular identifiers. Each CDR3 protein gets one entry after TCRdb re-called the PCR reads with MiXCR. Altogether 500,000 to 750,000 distinct CDR3 sequences are present, 13% being singletons, with the ten largest covering roughly 2.3%. The starting material was PBMCs, mostly from graft donor cells, obtained 360 days after TCRalphabeta/CD19-depleted stem cell transplant. The receptor source for this set is a male patient younger than 18 who had a stem cell transplant for acute myeloid leukemia, so the T cells may come from the graft donor.

This clonotype was seen many times. V gene TRBV4-3 combines with J gene TRBJ1-3; D possibly corresponds to TRBD1 (6 bases). V was cut by 0 bases and J by 0 bases, with 12 bases left in between. Germline CDR1 is LGHNA and CDR2 is YSLEER. This CDR3 spans 17 amino acids. Written as DNA, the CDR3 is TGCGCCAGCAGCCAAGACTTTGGACAGCACTCTGGAAACACCATATATTTT. Translated: CASSQDFGQHSGNTIYF.

This clonotype was detected ten times or more. V and J are TRBV28 and TRBJ2-1; D remains unclear. Germline loops: CDR1 MDHEN, CDR2 SYDVKM. CDR3 length: 12 amino acids. The V end lost 1 base, the J end lost 6 bases, and 4 bases lay between the germline ends. CDR3: CASSLLVNEQFF. The DNA of the CDR3 is TGTGCCAGCAGTTTATTGGTCAATGAGCAGTTCTTC. Based on the CDR3 plus reference TRBV28 and TRBJ2-1, the full variable domain is DVKVTQSSRYLVKRTGEKVFLECVQDMDHENMFWYRQDPGLGLRLIYFSYDVKMKEKGDIPEGYSVSREKKERFSLILESASTNQTSMYLCASSLLVNEQFFGPGTRLTVL.

The chain employs TRBV6-2 or TRBV6-3 and TRBJ1-1, with a weak D call TRBD1 (6 bases). The CDR3 has 11 residues. V was pared by 9 bases and J by 7 bases, with 12 bases between. Germline loops: CDR1 MNHEY, CDR2 SVGEGT. The CDR3: CASGGPVEAFF. Here the CDR3 DNA reads TGTGCCAGTGGGGGGCCTGTTGAAGCTTTCTTT.

This clonotype appeared many times. CDR3 in amino acids: CSIVDRTNTGELFF. CDR3 nucleotides: TGCAGCATTGTAGACAGGACGAACACCGGGGAGCTGTTTTTT. The genes are TRBV29-1 and TRBJ2-2; possibly TRBD1 for D (6 bases). The germline V gene has CDR1 SQVTM and CDR2 ANQGSEA. V was shortened by 8 bases and J by 0 bases, with 13 bases between the two germline ends. CDR3 length: 14 residues.

The V and J genes are TRBV12-3 or TRBV12-4 and TRBJ2-3; perhaps TRBD2 as D (6 bases). This CDR3 is built from 15 residues. Trimming pared 6 bases from V and 9 bases from J, leaving 22 bases between. CDR3 sequence: CASRGLGTGVGTQYF. CDR3 nucleotide sequence: TGTGCCAGCAGGGGCTTAGGGACTGGGGTCGGGACGCAGTATTTT.

This clonotype was observed a handful of times. The rearrangement joins TRBV5-1 to TRBJ2-5, with TRBD2 as a possible D gene (6 bases). The CDR3 runs 14 residues. The V and J ends lost 4 bases and 3 bases respectively, with 13 bases between them. Germline CDR1 reads SGHRS; CDR2 reads YFSETQ. CDR3: CASSTTRREETQYF. The CDR3 DNA reads as TGCGCCAGCAGCACCACGCGGAGGGAAGAGACCCAGTACTTC. Variable domain in full (rest from reference TRBV5-1 and TRBJ2-5): KAGVTQTPRYLIKTRGQQVTLSCSPISGHRSVSWYQQTPGQGLQFLFEYFSETQRNKGNFPGRFSGRQFSNSRSEMNVSTLELGDSALYLCASSTTRREETQYFGPGTRLLVL.

This clonotype was found many times. The gene calls are TRBV7-3 and TRBJ2-1; 10 bases agree with TRBD2. The CDR3 runs 19 residues. Germline CDR1 reads SGHTA; CDR2 reads FQGTGA. The V and J ends lost 3 bases and 5 bases, in that order; junction bases with no gene match: 16. The CDR3 region is CASSFDRGSGRSTDNEQFF. The DNA of the CDR3 is TGTGCCAGCAGCTTTGATAGGGGTAGCGGGAGGTCCACCGACAATGAGCAGTTCTTC.

This clonotype was seen a handful of times. The chain employs TRBV18 and TRBJ2-2; TRBD1 matches at 7 bases. Losses at the gene ends were 3 bases for V and 3 bases for J; bases not matched to a gene: 7. This CDR3 has 16 amino acids. Looked up from germline, CDR1 is KGHSH and CDR2 is LQKENI. In DNA, the CDR3 is TGTGCCAGCTCACCGAGACAGGGAATGGACACCGGGGAGCTGTTTTTT. As protein: CASSPRQGMDTGELFF.

This clonotype was recorded many times. The chain combines TRBV3-1 with TRBJ2-1; no reliable D call. V shed 0 bases and J shed 11 bases, with 11 bases lying between them. CDR1 LGHDT and CDR2 YNNKEL come from the germline V gene (reference sequence). CDR3 length: 13 amino acids. The CDR3 region is CASSQENPGKQFF. For the CDR3, the DNA is TGTGCCAGCAGCCAAGAGAATCCCGGCAAGCAGTTCTTC.

In this sample, this clonotype turned up once. V is TRBV29-1 and J is TRBJ1-1; 9 bases match TRBD1. CDR1 and CDR2 from the germline V gene are SQVTM and ANQGSEA. This CDR3 spans 13 amino acids. V was clipped by 3 bases and J by 4 bases; unmatched bases: 3. CDR3 amino acids: CSVDRDRATEAFF. In DNA, the CDR3 is TGCAGCGTTGACCGGGACAGGGCCACTGAAGCTTTCTTT.

This clonotype was recorded at least ten times. The chain carries TRBV10-3 and TRBJ2-5; 9 positions match TRBD2. Germline trimming cut 5 bases from V and 4 bases from J; bases unmatched to any gene: 8. CDR1 and CDR2 (germline): ENHRY, SYGVKD. This CDR3 has 15 amino acids. The CDR3 sequence: CAISPTGLAGETQYF. In nucleotides, the CDR3 is TGTGCCATCAGTCCCACGGGACTAGCCGGAGAGACCCAGTACTTC.

The chain joins TRBV6-5 to TRBJ2-2; D is possibly TRBD2 (6 bases). The length of the CDR3 is 15 residues. The germline V and J ends were trimmed by 2 bases and 6 bases, with 13 bases remaining between them. Germline loops: CDR1 MNHEY, CDR2 SVGAGI. CDR3 bases: TGTGCCAGCAGTTACGGGACGGGAGAGCCCGGGGAGCTGTTTTTT. Translated: CASSYGTGEPGELFF.

On this clonotype: One end of the junction fails to match germline, which may point to a read error. The rearrangement links TRBV24-1 to TRBJ2-1; D is undetermined. Germline CDR1 is KGHDR and CDR2 is SFDVKD. The CDR3 sequence is 13 residues long. The chain's CDR3 is CVTSEQVYNEQFF. The CDR3 bases are TGTGTCACCAGTGAGCAGGTTTACAATGAGCAGTTCTTC.

This clonotype was observed a few times. The chain couples TRBV4-3 to TRBJ2-7, with 9 bases aligning to TRBD2. Losses at the gene ends were 3 bases for V and 1 base for J; bases not matched to a gene: 4. Germline V lookup: CDR1 LGHNA, CDR2 YSLEER. This CDR3 contains 15 residues. This CDR3 is CASSHGSGGSYEQYF. In DNA, the CDR3 is TGCGCCAGCAGCCATGGGAGCGGGGGGTCCTACGAGCAGTACTTC.

This clonotype appeared a few times. The chain employs TRBV4-3 and TRBJ2-7, with no clear D. Trimming took 0 bases from V and 1 from J, leaving 10 bases between them. This CDR3 comprises 15 residues. Germline V CDR1 and CDR2: LGHNA, YSLEER. CDR3 sequence (DNA): TGCGCCAGCAGCCAAGATAGGCACCGATCCTACGAGCAGTACTTC. Amino acid sequence: CASSQDRHRSYEQYF.

This rearrangement joins TRBV5-1 to TRBJ1-1; no definite D call. Deletions cut 0 bases from V and 1 base from J, with 16 bases between. CDR1 is SGHRS, CDR2 YFSETQ, per germline. The CDR3 covers 17 residues. The CDR3 region has the DNA TGCGCCAGCAGCTTGGTTTCCCTAAACCTTGCGAACACTGAAGCTTTCTTT. It is translated as CASSLVSLNLANTEAFF.

This clonotype was found a few times. The chain recombines TRBV7-3 with TRBJ2-1; D remains ambiguous. Germline lookup yields CDR1 SGHTA and CDR2 FQGTGA. V was trimmed by 1 base and J by 5 bases, leaving 21 bases between them. This CDR3 contains 18 residues. As DNA, the CDR3 is TGTGCCAGCAGCTTAATCCGGCAAAAAGGCTCACTCCACAATGAGCAGTTCTTC. Protein: CASSLIRQKGSLHNEQFF.

This clonotype has just a few counts. The chain uses TRBV29-1 and TRBJ2-1, with TRBD1 identical over 7 bases. This CDR3 has 12 amino acids. Germline CDR1 and CDR2: SQVTM and ANQGSEA. V lost 7 bases to trimming and J lost 5 bases; unmatched junction nucleotides: 5. The CDR3 bases are TGCAGCGCCTCACAGGGGAACAATGAGCAGTTCTTC. Translated: CSASQGNNEQFF.

This rearrangement joins TRBV29-1 to TRBJ1-2, with D possibly TRBD1 on 5 matching bases. The V gene's germline CDR1 is SQVTM and CDR2 ANQGSEA. This CDR3 is 12 amino acids long. The V and J ends lost 7 bases and 7 bases respectively, with 16 bases between them. CDR3 nucleotides: TGCAGCGCCGGACCAGGGATTTCTGGCTACACCTTC. Translation gives CSAGPGISGYTF. The variable domain in full, with the rest retrieved from reference TRBV29-1 and TRBJ1-2, is SAVISQKPSRDICQRGTSLTIQCQVDSQVTMMFWYRQQPGQSLTLIATANQGSEATYESGFVIDKFPISRPNLTFSTLTVSNMSPEDSSIYLCSAGPGISGYTFGSGTRLTVV.

This chain links TRBV25-1 with TRBJ2-7; D not certain. The germline CDR1 and CDR2 sequences are MGHDK and SYGVNS. V lost 4 bases to trimming and J lost 0 bases, with 7 bases between them. The CDR3 covers 13 residues. The CDR3 region has the DNA TGTGCCAGCAGTGTGGTTAGCTCCTACGAGCAGTACTTC. The encoded protein is CASSVVSSYEQYF.

The sample holds many counts of this clonotype. This chain links TRBV20-1 with TRBJ2-7; 8 bases fit TRBD1. CDR1 DFQATT and CDR2 SNEGSKA come from the germline V gene (reference sequence). J lost 2 bases, V lost 5 bases, and 5 bases had no gene match. The CDR3 extends over 13 amino acids. In DNA form, the CDR3 reads TGCAGTGCTGAGACAGGGGAAACCTACGAGCAGTACTTC. Protein product: CSAETGETYEQYF.